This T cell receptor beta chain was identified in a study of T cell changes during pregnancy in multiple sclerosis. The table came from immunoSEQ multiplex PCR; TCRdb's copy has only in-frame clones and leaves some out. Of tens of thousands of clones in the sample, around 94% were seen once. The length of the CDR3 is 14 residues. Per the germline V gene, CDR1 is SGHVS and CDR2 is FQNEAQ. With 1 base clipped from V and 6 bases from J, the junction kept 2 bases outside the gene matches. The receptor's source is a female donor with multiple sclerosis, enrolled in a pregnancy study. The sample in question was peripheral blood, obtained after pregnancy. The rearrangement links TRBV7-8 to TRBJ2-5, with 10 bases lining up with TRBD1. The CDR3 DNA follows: TGTGCCAGCAGCTTAGGGGACAGGGGACAGACCCAGTACTTC. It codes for CASSLGDRGQTQYF. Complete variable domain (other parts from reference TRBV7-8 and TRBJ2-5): GAGVSQSPRYKVAKRGQDVALRCDPISGHVSLFWYQQALGQGPEFLTYFQNEAQLDKSGLPSDRFFAERPEGSVSTLKIQRTQQEDSAVYLCASSLGDRGQTQYFGPGTRLLVL.